Below, 8 T cell receptor beta chains from the same sample are listed, as sequenced in a study of CD8+CD57+ T cells in acquired aplastic anemia. Using genomic DNA as the template, TCR beta VDJ and CDR3 profiling was carried out. From the reads, TCRdb called clonotypes with MiXCR, one entry per CDR3 protein. Altogether 200,000 or so distinct CDR3 sequences are present, 64% being singletons, with the ten largest covering around 46%. Source material: sorted CD4+, CD8+, or CD8+CD57+ T cells (not recorded which) from PBMCs. The origin of the receptors is a human donor with severe aplastic anemia or a healthy control (not recorded which).

The chain employs TRBV5-1 and TRBJ1-2; D uncertain. This CDR3 contains 13 residues. Trimming took off 0 bases at V and 4 bases at J, with 7 bases between the two ends. Germline CDR1 SGHRS, CDR2 YFSETQ. The CDR3 nucleotides read TGCGCCAGCAGCTTGGATACGGTCTATGGCTACACCTTC. Its translation is CASSLDTVYGYTF.

V and J are TRBV5-1 and TRBJ2-5; tentatively, D is TRBD1 (6 bases). V was pared by 5 bases and J by 2 bases, with 13 bases between. Per germline, CDR1 SGHRS and CDR2 YFSETQ. CDR3 length: 14 amino acids. CDR3 sequence: CASSEQGLQETQYF. CDR3 bases: TGCGCCAGCAGTGAACAGGGCCTACAAGAGACCCAGTACTTC.

This clonotype was counted once. The chain employs TRBV7-6 and TRBJ2-1, with D perhaps matching TRBD1 (5 bases). Germline V CDR1 and CDR2: SGHVS, FNYEAQ. V was shortened by 1 base and J by 1 base, with 14 bases between the two germline ends. The CDR3 consists of 17 residues. CDR3 protein: CASSLVAREQSYNEQFF. CDR3 DNA sequence: TGTGCCAGCAGCTTAGTCGCCAGGGAACAATCCTACAATGAGCAGTTCTTC.

The V and J genes are TRBV7-3 and TRBJ2-7, with a tentative D call TRBD2 (5 bases). V lost 4 bases and J lost 7, with 11 bases in between. The germline gives CDR1 SGHTA, CDR2 FQGTGA. There are 12 residues in the CDR3. The DNA for the CDR3 is TGTGCCAGCAGCTCCGAGACGGGGGAGCAGTACTTC. Translation: CASSSETGEQYF.

This clonotype was seen only a few times. The chain has TRBV2 and TRBJ2-7; 7 bases agree with TRBD1. V was pared by 0 bases and J by 0 bases, with 5 bases of the junction left unmatched. This CDR3 has 16 residues. CDR1 is SNHLY and CDR2 is FYNNEI in the germline V gene. CDR3 sequence: CASSEAGTASSYEQYF. The CDR3 DNA sequence: TGTGCCAGCAGTGAAGCCGGGACAGCGAGCTCCTACGAGCAGTACTTC. The full variable domain, in which reference TRBV2 and TRBJ2-7 provide the parts outside the CDR3, is EPEVTQTPSHQVTQMGQEVILRCVPISNHLYFYWYRQILGQKVEFLVSFYNNEISEKSEIFDDQFSVERPDGSNFTLKIRSTKLEDSAMYFCASSEAGTASSYEQYFGPGTRLTVT.

This chain uses TRBV15 with TRBJ2-3, with 8 bases identical to TRBD1. V lost 3 bases to trimming and J lost 4 bases; unmatched junction nucleotides: 3. The CDR3 length is 14 residues. The germline V gene has CDR1 LNHNV and CDR2 YYDKDF (reference sequence). The CDR3 region is CATSSTGGSDTQYF. CDR3 coding DNA: TGTGCCACCAGCAGTACAGGGGGTTCAGATACGCAGTATTTT.

The sample holds a few counts of this clonotype. The chain couples TRBV2 to TRBJ2-3; 9 bases align to TRBD1. The CDR3 has 16 amino acids. V was pared by 3 bases and J by 1 base, with 5 bases of the junction left unmatched. Germline values: CDR1 SNHLY, CDR2 FYNNEI. This CDR3 is CASSEGTGKGTDTQYF. CDR3 nucleotide sequence: TGTGCCAGCAGTGAGGGGACAGGGAAGGGCACAGATACGCAGTATTTT.

The chain joins TRBV25-1 to TRBJ2-5; D perhaps matches TRBD2 (7 bases). Germline V gives CDR1 MGHDK, CDR2 SYGVNS. Deletions cut 3 bases from V and 1 base from J, with 15 bases between. The CDR3 length is 16 residues. CDR3 protein: CASSEAGALAQETQYF. The CDR3, as DNA: TGTGCCAGCAGTGAGGCGGGGGCCTTAGCCCAAGAGACCCAGTACTTC.